The next 30 T cell receptor beta chains were all read from a single sample in a study of shared clonotypes between healthy human individuals (dated by TCRdb to 2020 to 2022). Libraries were made using the immunoSEQ multiplex PCR assay. TCRdb's version of the immuneACCESS table is confined to in-frame rearrangements and falls short of the full clone set. An unresolved V gene accounts for under half of the shortfall where checked; the remainder is of unknown origin. Counted in this sample were over a million clones; around 97% of them appeared once. Jointly, the top ten make up more than 0.9% of the sample. The sequenced sample consisted of naive CD4+ T cells sorted from blood. The sample's cell subset or site, from its label and the paper: CD45RA+ positively selected. Receptor source: a man in his thirties or forties in good health.

The chain couples TRBV11-2 to TRBJ2-3; weak D call: TRBD1 (6 bases). The germline V gene has CDR1 SGHAT and CDR2 FQNNGV. The CDR3 has 16 residues. Deletions cut 2 bases from V and 2 bases from J, with 14 bases between. CDR3 sequence (DNA): TGTGCCAGCAGCTTAAGGCATGGGGGCCACACAGATACGCAGTATTTT. It codes for CASSLRHGGHTDTQYF.

The chain combines TRBV19 with TRBJ1-5; weak D call: TRBD1 (5 bases). The V gene's germline CDR1 is LNHDA and CDR2 SQIVND (reference sequence). There are 15 residues in the CDR3. V lost 6 bases to trimming and J lost 2 bases, with 14 bases between them. The CDR3 DNA reads TGTGCCAGTAGCCCCCGCCAGGGTGGCAATCAGCCCCAGCATTTT. Protein sequence: CASSPRQGGNQPQHF.

In this sample, this clone turned up once. The chain links TRBV9 to TRBJ2-5; 7 bases are a match to TRBD2. Germline values: CDR1 SGDLS, CDR2 YYNGEE. Germline trimming cut 4 bases from V and 0 bases from J; bases unmatched to any gene: 3. This CDR3 has 14 amino acids. The CDR3 sequence: CASSLSGNQETQYF. Written as DNA, the CDR3 is TGTGCCAGCAGCTTAAGCGGGAACCAAGAGACCCAGTACTTC.

The chain employs TRBV10-2 and TRBJ2-3, with 7 positions matching TRBD1. CDR1 WSHSY and CDR2 SAAADI come from the germline V gene. V gave up 8 bases and J gave up 6 bases; unmatched junction bases: 14. This CDR3 is 15 amino acids long. The CDR3 sequence is CASGSGTASSDTQYF. DNA of the CDR3: TGCGCCAGCGGATCCGGGACAGCTAGCAGTGATACGCAGTATTTT.

V is TRBV28 and J is TRBJ2-3; TRBD2 agrees at 8 bases. The V gene end was trimmed by 8 bases and the J gene end by 1 base; junction bases not matched to a gene: 5. Per germline, CDR1 MDHEN and CDR2 SYDVKM. This CDR3 has 14 residues. The CDR3 DNA is TGTGCCAGCGGAGAAGCGGGGGGCACAGATACGCAGTATTTT. Protein sequence: CASGEAGGTDTQYF.

J is TRBJ2-7 and V is TRBV27; a weak D match, TRBD2 (5 bases). The CDR3 is made up of 13 amino acids. Germline V gene sequence: CDR1 MNHEY, CDR2 SMNVEV (reference sequence). V lost 8 bases, J lost 0 bases, and 11 bases lay in between. The DNA for the CDR3 is TGTGCCAGCGGACTGCGTAGCTCCTACGAGCAGTACTTC. Translation: CASGLRSSYEQYF.

The J gene is TRBJ2-3, the V gene TRBV25-1; TRBD2 agrees at 9 bases. Germline trimming cut 8 bases from V and 7 bases from J; bases unmatched to any gene: 10. This CDR3 contains 14 residues. CDR1 is MGHDK, CDR2 SYGVNS, per germline. CDR3 loop: CASGGSGSVNTQYF. In nucleotides, the CDR3 is TGTGCCAGCGGGGGTAGCGGGAGTGTGAATACGCAGTATTTT.

The chain is built from TRBV6-5 and TRBJ2-7; D is unresolved. V lost 6 bases to trimming and J lost 3 bases, with 15 bases between them. The CDR3 spans 14 residues. The germline V gene encodes CDR1 MNHEY and CDR2 SVGAGI. Written as DNA, the CDR3 is TGTGCCAGCAGCCGCACCGGAGACAACTACGAGCAGTACTTC. This encodes CASSRTGDNYEQYF.

The CDR3 nucleotides are TGCGCCAGCAGCTTGGTCCCTAGCGGAAACACCGGGGAGCTGTTTTTT. Translating it yields CASSLVPSGNTGELFF. This chain joins TRBV5-1 and TRBJ2-2, with 7 positions matching TRBD2. The J segment lost 2 bases and the V segment lost 0 bases, leaving 4 bases of the junction unmatched. Germline V lookup: CDR1 SGHRS, CDR2 YFSETQ. The CDR3 has 16 amino acids.

This clone appeared once. V and J are TRBV6-1 and TRBJ2-3; TRBD2 agrees at 11 bases. The V gene end was trimmed by 6 bases and the J gene end by 3 bases; junction bases not matched to a gene: 5. This CDR3 contains 15 residues. From germline, CDR1 is MNHNS and CDR2 SASEGT. The CDR3 DNA reads as TGTGCCAGCAGATGGACTAGCGGGCCGACAGATACGCAGTATTTT. Translating it yields CASRWTSGPTDTQYF.

The rearrangement links TRBV4-2 to TRBJ1-2, with unresolved D. Germline CDR1 and CDR2: LGHNA and YNFKEQ. V was shortened by 5 bases and J by 4 bases, with 20 bases between the two germline ends. This CDR3 region has 16 residues. CDR3 sequence reads: CASSKGCKGKTYGYTF. The CDR3, as DNA: TGTGCCAGCAGCAAAGGTTGCAAAGGAAAGACCTATGGCTACACCTTC.

This sequence joins TRBV7-8 and TRBJ2-4; TRBD1 or TRBD2 may be the D gene (5 bases each). The CDR3 has 17 residues. Trimming took off 4 bases at V and 0 bases at J, with 16 bases between the two ends. Germline V lookup: CDR1 SGHVS, CDR2 FQNEAQ. The DNA for the CDR3 is TGTGCCAGCAGCTCCAGGGACGGCCGACTAGCCAAAAACATTCAGTACTTC. Protein product: CASSSRDGRLAKNIQYF.

The J gene is TRBJ2-3, the V gene TRBV7-8; D gene unclear. There are 14 residues in the CDR3. Germline V gene lookup returns CDR1 SGHVS and CDR2 FQNEAQ. The V gene lost 1 base and the J gene lost 0 bases, with 5 bases spanning the gap. This CDR3 reads CASSLVGSTDTQYF. The CDR3 DNA is TGTGCCAGCAGCTTAGTGGGGAGCACAGATACGCAGTATTTT.

The V call is TRBV27, the J call TRBJ2-5, with TRBD1 identical over 8 bases. The V gene's germline CDR1 is MNHEY and CDR2 SMNVEV (reference sequence). The CDR3 spans 14 residues. V trimming: 6 bases; J trimming: 2 bases; junction bases outside the gene matches: 5. The CDR3 protein is CASSNTGGQETQYF. The DNA for the CDR3 is TGTGCCAGCAGCAACACAGGGGGACAAGAGACCCAGTACTTC.

CDR3 region: CASSLDRVRYEQYF. CDR3 nucleotides: TGTGCCAGCAGTTTGGACAGGGTTAGGTACGAGCAGTACTTC. The chain joins TRBV28 to TRBJ2-7, with TRBD1 identical over 8 bases. The V gene end was trimmed by 3 bases and the J gene end by 4 bases; junction bases not matched to a gene: 5. The germline V gene has CDR1 MDHEN and CDR2 SYDVKM. The CDR3 totals 14 residues.

V gene TRBV15 combines with J gene TRBJ2-1, with a tentative D call TRBD2 (6 bases). V lost 2 bases and J lost 5, with 13 bases in between. CDR1 LNHNV and CDR2 YYDKDF come from the germline V gene (reference sequence). The CDR3 is 15 amino acids. The CDR3 nucleotides are TGTGCCACCAGCAGATCCCGGGAGACCCACAATGAGCAGTTCTTC. Amino acid sequence: CATSRSRETHNEQFF.

The V call is TRBV6-5, the J call TRBJ2-7; TRBD2 is a possible D gene (6 bases). Trimming pared 7 bases from V and 0 bases from J, leaving 16 bases between. CDR1 is MNHEY and CDR2 is SVGAGI in the germline V gene. The CDR3 is 15 residues long. The CDR3 is CASTLLSGLSYEQYF. The CDR3 DNA reads as TGTGCCAGCACCCTCCTGAGCGGGCTCTCCTACGAGCAGTACTTC.

The chain carries TRBV7-2 and TRBJ2-1, with a weak D call TRBD2 (7 bases). The CDR3 loop spans 16 amino acids. Germline V gene sequence: CDR1 SGHTA, CDR2 FQGNSA. Between the trimmed V and J ends, which lost 5 bases and 10 bases, there was a span of 24 bases. The CDR3 reads CASSPQRGGRAHEQFF. CDR3 coding DNA: TGTGCCAGCAGCCCACAGAGGGGGGGGAGGGCCCACGAGCAGTTCTTC.

The V gene is TRBV19, the J gene TRBJ1-3; D uncertain. Per the germline V gene, CDR1 is LNHDA and CDR2 is SQIVND (reference sequence). The CDR3 spans 16 residues. The V gene lost 5 bases and the J gene lost 3 bases, with 17 bases spanning the gap. CDR3 sequence reads: CASSRTAGSGGNTIYF. The CDR3 bases are TGTGCCAGTAGTCGGACTGCCGGGAGTGGTGGAAACACCATATATTTT. The full variable domain, with the rest looked up from reference TRBV19 and TRBJ1-3, is DGGITQSPKYLFRKEGQNVTLSCEQNLNHDAMYWYRQDPGQGLRLIYYSQIVNDFQKGDIAEGYSVSREKKESFPLTVTSAQKNPTAFYLCASSRTAGSGGNTIYFGEGSWLTVV.

This rearrangement joins TRBV28 to TRBJ2-3, with 15 bases fitting TRBD2. The ends lost 6 bases at V and 2 bases at J; junction bases unmatched: 3. This CDR3 region has 16 residues. CDR1 is MDHEN, CDR2 SYDVKM, per germline. The CDR3 loop is CASSRTSGRVTDTQYF. The DNA for the CDR3 is TGTGCCAGCAGCCGGACTAGCGGGAGGGTCACAGATACGCAGTATTTT.

V gene TRBV2 combines with J gene TRBJ2-1; 10 bases agree with TRBD2. CDR1 is SNHLY and CDR2 is FYNNEI in the germline V gene. Trimming took 6 bases from V and 7 from J; bases not matched to a gene: 12. This CDR3 has 16 amino acids. The CDR3 region has the DNA TGTGCCAGCAGCCAGGAGCTAGCGGGAGTGGTTAATGAGCAGTTCTTC. Translation: CASSQELAGVVNEQFF.

The chain is built from TRBV2 and TRBJ1-2; possibly TRBD1 for D (6 bases). The germline gives CDR1 SNHLY, CDR2 FYNNEI. V was clipped by 6 bases and J by 7 bases, with 21 bases between them. The CDR3 is 15 amino acids. CDR3 DNA: TGTGCCAGCAGCCTCGGTGGCGGGGGCAACGGTGGCTACACCTTC. Protein product: CASSLGGGGNGGYTF.

The CDR3 here is CASSQERGRDEQYF. In DNA, the CDR3 is TGTGCCAGCAGCCAAGAAAGAGGGCGGGACGAGCAGTACTTC. This chain joins TRBV9 and TRBJ2-7; the D gene is possibly TRBD2 (5 bases). Germline loops: CDR1 SGDLS, CDR2 YYNGEE. The CDR3 has 14 amino acids. Trimming cost V 4 bases and J 5 bases, with 16 bases left between them. The full variable domain, rest sourced from reference TRBV9 and TRBJ2-7, is DSGVTQTPKHLITATGQRVTLRCSPRSGDLSVYWYQQSLDQGLQFLIQYYNGEERAKGNILERFSAQQFPDLHSELNLSSLELGDSALYFCASSQERGRDEQYFGPGTRLTVT.

The chain carries TRBV19 and TRBJ1-1; D call uncertain. V lost 4 bases, J lost 4 bases, and 13 bases lay in between. Germline CDR1 LNHDA, CDR2 SQIVND (reference sequence). The CDR3 covers 14 residues. The CDR3 DNA reads as TGTGCCAGTAGTAACCTTGGAACGGGCACTGAAGCTTTCTTT. Its translation: CASSNLGTGTEAFF.

The chain recombines TRBV6-5 with TRBJ2-3; D possibly matches TRBD1 or TRBD2 (5 bases each). This CDR3 region has 12 residues. V lost 6 bases, J lost 8 bases, and 12 bases lay in between. The V gene's germline CDR1 is MNHEY and CDR2 SVGAGI. The CDR3 DNA is TGTGCCAGCAGAACACGGGGCGCTACGCAGTATTTT. Protein sequence: CASRTRGATQYF.

The chain uses TRBV5-1 and TRBJ2-1; 11 positions agree with TRBD2. CDR3 length: 15 residues. Germline V gene lookup returns CDR1 SGHRS and CDR2 YFSETQ. The J segment lost 7 bases and the V segment lost 0 bases, leaving 3 bases of the junction unmatched. The CDR3 loop reads CASSLVAGGINEQFF. CDR3 bases: TGCGCCAGCAGCTTGGTAGCGGGAGGGATTAATGAGCAGTTCTTC.

The V call is TRBV6-4, the J call TRBJ1-2; a weak D match, TRBD1 (5 bases). Trimming shortened V by 0 bases and J by 2 bases, and 7 bases separated the two germline ends. CDR3 size: 14 residues. Germline V gene data show CDR1 as MRHNA and CDR2 as SNTAGT. The CDR3: CASSDSQGNYGYTF. CDR3 DNA: TGTGCCAGCAGTGACTCTCAGGGCAACTATGGCTACACCTTC.

This rearrangement joins TRBV27 to TRBJ2-1; 7 bases line up with TRBD1. The CDR3 runs to 16 residues. CDR1 and CDR2 (germline): MNHEY, SMNVEV (reference sequence). J was trimmed by 6 bases and V by 2 bases; bases with no gene match: 10. The CDR3 reads CASSLRGQPGPNEQFF. The CDR3 DNA reads TGTGCCAGCAGTTTAAGGGGACAGCCAGGCCCCAATGAGCAGTTCTTC.

The chain recombines TRBV28 with TRBJ2-1; 12 bases are a match to TRBD2. The CDR3 has 14 residues. V was clipped by 7 bases and J by 7 bases; unmatched bases: 5. The germline V gene has CDR1 MDHEN and CDR2 SYDVKM. The CDR3 loop reads CASIGLAGLNEQFF. CDR3 DNA: TGTGCCAGCATTGGACTAGCGGGACTGAATGAGCAGTTCTTC.

Only one count was recorded for this clone. In nucleotides, the CDR3 is TGTGCCAGCAGACCTACCTGGCGGGGGGGCACAGATACGCAGTATTTT. Translation gives CASRPTWRGGTDTQYF. The chain uses TRBV5-6 and TRBJ2-3, with 8 bases fitting TRBD2. The trim removed 5 bases at V and 1 base at J, leaving 9 bases unmatched. CDR1 and CDR2 (germline): SGHDT, YYEEEE. This CDR3 region has 16 residues.